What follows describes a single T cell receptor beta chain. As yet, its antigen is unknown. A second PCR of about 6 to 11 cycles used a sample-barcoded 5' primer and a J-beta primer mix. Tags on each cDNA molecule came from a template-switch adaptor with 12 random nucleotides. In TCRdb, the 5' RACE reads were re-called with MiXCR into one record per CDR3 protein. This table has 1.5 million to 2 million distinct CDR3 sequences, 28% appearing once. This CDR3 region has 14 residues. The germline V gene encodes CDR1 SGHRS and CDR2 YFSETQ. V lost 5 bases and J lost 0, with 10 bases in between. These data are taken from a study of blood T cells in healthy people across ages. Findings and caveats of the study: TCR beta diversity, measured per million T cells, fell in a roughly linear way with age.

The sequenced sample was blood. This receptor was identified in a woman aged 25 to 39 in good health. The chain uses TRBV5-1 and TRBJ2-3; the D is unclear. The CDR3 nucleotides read TGCGCCAGCAGGACGGATCCTAGCACAGATACGCAGTATTTT. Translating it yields CASRTDPSTDTQYF.